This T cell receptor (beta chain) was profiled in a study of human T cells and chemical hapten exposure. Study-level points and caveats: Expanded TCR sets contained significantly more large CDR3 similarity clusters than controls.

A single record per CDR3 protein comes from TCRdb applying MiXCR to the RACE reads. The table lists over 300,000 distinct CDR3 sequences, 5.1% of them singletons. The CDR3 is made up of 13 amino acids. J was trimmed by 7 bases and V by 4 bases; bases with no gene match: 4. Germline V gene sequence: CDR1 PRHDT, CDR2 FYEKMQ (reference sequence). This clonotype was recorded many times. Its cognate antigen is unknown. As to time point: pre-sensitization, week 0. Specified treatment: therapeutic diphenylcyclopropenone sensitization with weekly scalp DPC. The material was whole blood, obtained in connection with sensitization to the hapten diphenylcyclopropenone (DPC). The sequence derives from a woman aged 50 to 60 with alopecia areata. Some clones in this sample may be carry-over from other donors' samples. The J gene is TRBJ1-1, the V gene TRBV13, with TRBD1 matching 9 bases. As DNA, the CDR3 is TGTGCCAGCAGCTCCCGGGACAGGGTTGAAGCTTTCTTT. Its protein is CASSSRDRVEAFF.